Shown below are 27 T cell receptor beta chains from a single sample sequenced in a study of cytomegalovirus exposure and HLA in healthy donors. PCR involved 60 Vbeta and 13 Jbeta primers. Sequencing was performed with immunoSEQ multiplex PCR; in TCRdb, only in-frame clones are kept and a portion is missing. The table lists 150,000 to 200,000 clones, 70% to 75% of them singletons. Sequencing was carried out using PBMCs. The source of these receptors is a man younger than 30 in good health and CMV-seropositive.

This chain joins TRBV7-8 and TRBJ2-7; 8 bases match TRBD1. Germline CDR1 reads SGHVS; CDR2 reads FQNEAQ. The CDR3 contains 14 residues. Unmatched junction bases numbered 5, after V lost 5 bases and J lost 2 bases. DNA for the CDR3: TGTGCCAGCAGCCTCGACAGGGGTCCCTACGAGCAGTACGTC. Its translation is CASSLDRGPYEQYV.

This chain uses TRBV5-8 with TRBJ2-7; D is perhaps TRBD2 (6 bases). The germline V gene encodes CDR1 SGHTS and CDR2 YDEGEE. The CDR3 sequence is 9 residues long. DNA of the CDR3: TGTGCCAGCAGCACCGTCGCGGGGGTC. Protein product: CASSTVAGV.

The chain employs TRBV6-1 and TRBJ1-5; 7 bases are shared with TRBD1. The germline V gene has CDR1 MNHNS and CDR2 SASEGT. The CDR3 is 15 residues long. Germline trimming cut 4 bases from V and 7 bases from J; bases unmatched to any gene: 10. This CDR3 reads CASSAEQGFSQPQHF. In DNA, the CDR3 is TGTGCCAGCAGTGCAGAACAGGGGTTCTCCCAGCCCCAGCATTTT.

The chain employs TRBV25-1 and TRBJ2-5; TRBD2 matches at 9 bases. The V gene end was trimmed by 1 base and the J gene end by 7 bases; junction bases not matched to a gene: 10. CDR1 is MGHDK and CDR2 is SYGVNS in the germline V gene. CDR3 length: 16 residues. As DNA, the CDR3 is TGTGCCAGCAGTGAATCGGGCGGGGGGGCCGGTGGGACCCAGTACTTC. It translates to CASSESGGGAGGTQYF.

In this sample, this clone turned up a few times. The CDR3: CASSSRLGKLFF. The CDR3 DNA sequence: TGTGCCAGCAGCTCCAGACTCGGTAAACTGTTTTTT. This sequence joins TRBV5-8 and TRBJ1-4; D gene ambiguous. From germline, CDR1 is SGHTS and CDR2 YDEGEE. The CDR3 contains 12 residues. Trimming removed 3 bases at V and 11 bases at J, with 11 bases between.

The chain combines TRBV19 with TRBJ1-5; 9 bases are shared with TRBD1. Germline CDR1 is LNHDA and CDR2 is SQIVND (reference sequence). The CDR3 covers 14 residues. The J segment lost 7 bases and the V segment lost 5 bases, leaving 6 bases of the junction unmatched. CDR3 amino acids: CASSLDRGEQPQHF. The CDR3 DNA reads as TGTGCCAGTAGTTTGGACAGGGGCGAACAGCCCCAGCATTTT.

This chain connects TRBV5-4 to TRBJ1-1; D possibly corresponds to TRBD1 (5 bases). The V gene's germline CDR1 is SGHNT and CDR2 YYREEE (reference sequence). With 6 bases removed from V and 1 base from J, the gap between germline ends came to 13 bases. CDR3 length: 14 residues. The CDR3 sequence is CASTRRQGNTEAFF. In nucleotides, the CDR3 is TGTGCCAGCACCCGTCGGCAGGGGAACACTGAAGCTTTCTTT.

V is TRBV5-6 and J is TRBJ1-3; 8 bases fit TRBD1. Germline trimming cut 3 bases from V and 0 bases from J; bases unmatched to any gene: 5. The CDR3 is 16 amino acids. CDR1 is SGHDT, CDR2 YYEEEE, per germline. CDR3 nucleotides: TGTGCCAGCAGCTCGGACAGGGAATACTCTGGAAACACCATATATTTT. Protein product: CASSSDREYSGNTIYF.

Worth noting for this clone: The sample carries other DNA sequences with the same CDR3. This sequence joins TRBV18 and TRBJ1-2; unclear D gene. The CDR3 spans 13 residues. The germline V gene has CDR1 KGHSH and CDR2 LQKENI. Deletions cut 3 bases from V and 0 bases from J, with 5 bases between. CDR3 amino acids: CASSPAANYGYTF. The DNA for the CDR3 is TGTGCCAGCTCACCGGCCGCTAACTATGGCTACACCTTC.

This clone came up a few times. The J gene is TRBJ1-2, the V gene TRBV2; D uncertain. Germline values: CDR1 SNHLY, CDR2 FYNNEI. The V end lost 7 bases, the J end lost 8 bases, and 14 bases lay between the germline ends. The CDR3 has 12 residues. The CDR3 nucleotides are TGTGCCAGCACCTCAATTTTTGAGGGCTACACCTTC. Its protein product is CASTSIFEGYTF. Complete variable domain (other parts from reference TRBV2 and TRBJ1-2): EPEVTQTPSHQVTQMGQEVILRCVPISNHLYFYWYRQILGQKVEFLVSFYNNEISEKSEIFDDQFSVERPDGSNFTLKIRSTKLEDSAMYFCASTSIFEGYTFGSGTRLTVV.

The chain carries TRBV5-6 and TRBJ1-2, with unresolved D. The CDR3 consists of 14 residues. Germline CDR1 is SGHDT and CDR2 is YYEEEE. V was trimmed by 0 bases and J by 6 bases, leaving 12 bases between them. The CDR3 protein is CASSLGFEGHGYTF. Written as DNA, the CDR3 is TGTGCCAGCAGCTTGGGCTTCGAGGGCCATGGCTACACCTTC.

In DNA, the CDR3 is TGTGCCAGCAGCTTAACCGGGACAGCGAACACCGGGGAGCTGTTTTTT. Protein: CASSLTGTANTGELFF. The V and J genes are TRBV11-2 and TRBJ2-2, with 7 bases identical to TRBD1. Trimming took 2 bases from V and 0 from J; bases not matched to a gene: 3. The CDR3 totals 16 residues. Germline values: CDR1 SGHAT, CDR2 FQNNGV.

This chain uses TRBV27 with TRBJ2-2; maybe TRBD2 (6 bases). The CDR3 length is 14 residues. The V gene lost 5 bases and the J gene lost 3 bases, with 10 bases spanning the gap. The germline V gene encodes CDR1 MNHEY and CDR2 SMNVEV (reference sequence). The CDR3 here is CASSTGSYTGELFF. The CDR3 nucleotides are TGTGCCAGCAGTACCGGGAGCTACACCGGGGAGCTGTTTTTT.

This clone was seen a handful of times. The V gene is TRBV2, the J gene TRBJ2-2, with 8 bases fitting TRBD2. The germline V gene encodes CDR1 SNHLY and CDR2 FYNNEI. Losses at the gene ends were 6 bases for V and 1 base for J; bases not matched to a gene: 4. The CDR3 runs 15 residues. For the CDR3, the DNA is TGTGCCAGCAGGGTCGCGGGAGGGAACACCGGGGAGCTGTTTTTT. Protein product: CASRVAGGNTGELFF.

Concerning this clone itself: Other DNA sequences in this specimen translate into the identical CDR3. This chain joins TRBV11-2 and TRBJ1-1; D possibly corresponds to TRBD1 (6 bases). Per the germline V gene, CDR1 is SGHAT and CDR2 is FQNNGV. This CDR3 spans 14 amino acids. V shed 5 bases and J shed 1 base, with 11 bases lying between them. The CDR3 reads CASSLTGSNTEAFF. The CDR3 nucleotides are TGTGCCAGCAGCCTAACAGGGTCGAACACTGAAGCTTTCTTT.

The J gene is TRBJ1-3, the V gene TRBV7-2, with unresolved D. V was cut by 0 bases and J by 7 bases, with 7 bases left in between. Germline V gene lookup returns CDR1 SGHTA and CDR2 FQGNSA. The CDR3 consists of 13 residues. The CDR3 here is CASSLARRNTIYF. The CDR3, as DNA: TGTGCCAGCAGCTTAGCGCGGAGGAACACCATATATTTT.

The V call is TRBV15, the J call TRBJ1-2, with D perhaps matching TRBD1 (6 bases). Germline V CDR1 and CDR2: LNHNV, YYDKDF (reference sequence). The V end was cut by 0 bases, the J end by 4 bases, with 12 bases between. The CDR3 is 15 amino acids. The CDR3 here is CATSRDGRGSYGYTF. CDR3 bases: TGTGCCACCAGCAGAGATGGGAGGGGGAGCTATGGCTACACCTTC.

CDR3 coding DNA: TGTGCCACCAGGACAGGGTTGCGTGCCAATGAGCAGTTCTTC. Amino acids: CATRTGLRANEQFF. This chain links TRBV15 with TRBJ2-1; 7 bases align to TRBD1. CDR1 and CDR2 from the germline V gene are LNHNV and YYDKDF (reference sequence). J was trimmed by 6 bases and V by 6 bases; bases with no gene match: 8. The CDR3 is made up of 14 amino acids.

The chain combines TRBV11-2 with TRBJ2-2, with D possibly being TRBD2 (5 bases). V gave up 0 bases and J gave up 5 bases, with 10 bases separating them. The CDR3 sequence is 15 residues long. CDR1 SGHAT and CDR2 FQNNGV come from the germline V gene. The CDR3 sequence: CASSLDSVKTGELFF. In DNA, the CDR3 is TGTGCCAGCAGCTTAGATAGCGTAAAAACCGGGGAGCTGTTTTTT.

The rearrangement uses TRBV5-1 and TRBJ1-1; possible D gene TRBD1, 5 bases. This CDR3 has 15 amino acids. Germline V gene sequence: CDR1 SGHRS, CDR2 YFSETQ. The V and J ends lost 4 bases and 5 bases respectively, with 18 bases between them. The DNA of the CDR3 is TGCGCCAGCAGCCGTTTAGTGGGGGGGGAGACTGAAGCTTTCTTT. It specifies CASSRLVGGETEAFF.

In this sample, this clone turned up a few times. The V call is TRBV5-4, the J call TRBJ1-6; D might be TRBD1 (6 bases). Trimming stripped 0 bases from V and 0 bases from J, with 16 bases between. The length of the CDR3 is 19 residues. Germline V gives CDR1 SGHNT, CDR2 YYREEE (reference sequence). The CDR3 nucleotides read TGTGCCAGCAGCTTGGGGGGGGGCCCCAGCGGCTCCTATAATTCACCCCTCCACTTT. This sequence encodes CASSLGGGPSGSYNSPLHF.

The chain has TRBV5-1 and TRBJ1-1; D gene unclear. The germline V gene encodes CDR1 SGHRS and CDR2 YFSETQ. V shed 8 bases and J shed 1 base, with 15 bases lying between them. The CDR3 spans 14 residues. DNA of the CDR3: TGCGCCAGTACATACAGCGGGCAGAACACTGAAGCTTTCTTT. Protein: CASTYSGQNTEAFF.

The chain employs TRBV30 and TRBJ2-3; a weak D match, TRBD2 (5 bases). CDR1 and CDR2 (germline): GTSNPN, SVGIG (reference sequence). The CDR3 length is 15 residues. V was trimmed by 4 bases and J by 5 bases, leaving 19 bases between them. The CDR3 DNA reads as TGTGCCTGGAATCCCTCAGGACTCGTGGGAGATACGCAGTATTTT. Translated: CAWNPSGLVGDTQYF.

The rearrangement joins TRBV10-3 to TRBJ1-3, with 9 bases aligning to TRBD1. CDR1 is ENHRY and CDR2 is SYGVKD in the germline V gene. Trimming took 5 bases from V and 2 from J; bases not matched to a gene: 4. This CDR3 is built from 15 residues. The DNA of the CDR3 is TGTGCCATCAGTACCGGGACAGGGACTGGAAACACCATATATTTT. Its protein product is CAISTGTGTGNTIYF.

The chain recombines TRBV5-6 with TRBJ1-2; D call uncertain. CDR1 and CDR2 (germline): SGHDT, YYEEEE. The CDR3 sequence is 15 residues long. V was shortened by 0 bases and J by 8 bases, with 17 bases between the two germline ends. The CDR3 is CASSLGGQTTMGYTF. The CDR3, as DNA: TGTGCCAGCAGCTTGGGTGGGCAGACGACTATGGGCTACACCTTC.

CDR3: CASSPPGTRPLEQYV. The DNA of the CDR3 is TGTGCCAGCAGCCCGCCCGGGACTAGGCCACTGGAGCAGTACGTC. This chain links TRBV28 with TRBJ2-7, with 8 bases that match TRBD2. The CDR3 sequence is 15 residues long. The germline gives CDR1 MDHEN, CDR2 SYDVKM. With V trimmed by 6 bases and J by 7 bases, 14 bases remained unmatched.

This clone has a count of ten or more. The chain carries TRBV10-3 and TRBJ1-1; 7 bases are a match to TRBD1. Germline V gene sequence: CDR1 ENHRY, CDR2 SYGVKD. The CDR3 covers 13 residues. The J segment lost 3 bases and the V segment lost 4 bases, leaving 2 bases of the junction unmatched. CDR3 in DNA: TGTGCCATCAGTGCCGACAGGGACACTGAAGCTTTCTTT. Translation: CAISADRDTEAFF.